Below, 21 T cell receptor beta chains from the same sample are listed, as sequenced in a study of shared clonotypes between healthy human individuals. Data came from immunoSEQ multiplex PCR; TCRdb stores just in-frame clones and leaves some out. Of roughly 2,500,000 clones detected, 93% appear once; the ten largest clones hold 0.36%. The source material was naive CD4+ T cells from PBMCs. The subset here: CD45RA+ positively selected. The receptors were gathered from a man aged 18 to 29 in good health. Some clones in this sample may be carry-over from other donors' samples.

This clone was seen only once. The chain recombines TRBV7-3 with TRBJ2-3, with TRBD1 as a possible D gene (5 bases). CDR3 length: 16 amino acids. The V and J ends lost 5 bases and 1 base respectively, with 16 bases between them. In germline, CDR1 is SGHTA, CDR2 FQGTGA. CDR3 protein: CASSKSPLGGTDTQYF. The CDR3 DNA reads TGTGCCAGCAGCAAGAGTCCCTTAGGGGGCACAGATACGCAGTATTTT.

This rearrangement joins TRBV9 to TRBJ2-5; 8 positions match TRBD1. This CDR3 contains 16 residues. Germline CDR1 reads SGDLS; CDR2 reads YYNGEE. V lost 4 bases, J lost 4 bases, and 12 bases stayed unmatched. The CDR3 sequence is CASSPSWGQAGETQYF. The DNA of the CDR3 is TGTGCCAGCAGCCCTTCATGGGGACAGGCGGGAGAGACCCAGTACTTC.

As DNA, the CDR3 is TGCGCCAGCAGCTTGTACCCCACTAGCGGGAGTGGAACCGGGGAGCTGTTTTTT. Its protein product is CASSLYPTSGSGTGELFF. J is TRBJ2-2 and V is TRBV5-1, with 11 bases matching TRBD2. There are 18 residues in the CDR3. Per the germline V gene, CDR1 is SGHRS and CDR2 is YFSETQ. Trimming cost V 1 base and J 5 bases; bases outside gene matches: 10.

This chain links TRBV5-5 with TRBJ2-5, with D unclear. The germline V and J ends were trimmed by 4 bases and 0 bases, with 7 bases remaining between them. Germline V gene lookup returns CDR1 SGHKS and CDR2 YYEKEE (reference sequence). The CDR3 is 13 residues long. The CDR3 DNA is TGTGCCAGCAGCCATCGCCACCAAGAGACCCAGTACTTC. This codes for CASSHRHQETQYF.

This clone appeared once. The chain links TRBV6-5 to TRBJ2-3; 8 bases align to TRBD2. Per the germline V gene, CDR1 is MNHEY and CDR2 is SVGAGI. The CDR3 length is 14 residues. Germline trimming cut 7 bases from V and 6 bases from J; bases unmatched to any gene: 9. CDR3 amino acids: CASKREGLGDTQYF. CDR3 coding DNA: TGTGCCAGCAAACGGGAGGGCCTGGGGGATACGCAGTATTTT.

Points on this clone: The same CDR3 can be traced to other DNA sequences in this sample. The chain couples TRBV5-5 to TRBJ2-1; 8 bases match TRBD2. With V trimmed by 4 bases and J by 3 bases, 6 bases remained unmatched. Per the germline V gene, CDR1 is SGHKS and CDR2 is YYEKEE (reference sequence). The CDR3 sequence is 15 residues long. Here the CDR3 reads CASSLTSGSYNEQFF. The CDR3 DNA reads as TGTGCCAGCAGCCTAACTAGCGGTAGCTACAATGAGCAGTTCTTC.

About this clone: This specimen includes other DNA sequences encoding the same CDR3. The V and J genes are TRBV5-4 and TRBJ2-1; 8 positions match TRBD2. Germline CDR1 is SGHNT and CDR2 is YYREEE (reference sequence). The V segment lost 5 bases and the J segment 0 bases; nucleotides outside the gene matches: 4. The CDR3 is 15 residues long. DNA of the CDR3: TGTGCCAGCAGTTTAGCGGGGACCTCCTACAATGAGCAGTTCTTC. Its protein is CASSLAGTSYNEQFF.

The gene calls are TRBV5-4 and TRBJ1-1; perhaps TRBD1 as D (6 bases). The CDR3 length is 14 residues. The ends were cut back, 3 bases at V and 11 bases at J, with 20 bases in the middle. Germline CDR1 and CDR2: SGHNT and YYREEE (reference sequence). CDR3 residues: CASSSEMRQGGAFF. Written as DNA, the CDR3 is TGTGCCAGCAGCTCTGAGATGCGGCAAGGGGGGGCTTTCTTT.

The chain recombines TRBV27 with TRBJ2-7; 13 nucleotides line up with TRBD2. This CDR3 region has 15 residues. Germline V gene sequence: CDR1 MNHEY, CDR2 SMNVEV (reference sequence). V lost 8 bases, J lost 7 bases, and 11 bases stayed unmatched. DNA of the CDR3: TGTGCCAGCCGACCACTAGCGGGAGGGTTCGGAGAGCAGTACTTC. The encoded protein is CASRPLAGGFGEQYF.

V gene TRBV23-1 combines with J gene TRBJ2-1; D uncertain. TRBV23-1 is known as an ORF, though its function is uncertain. The CDR3 spans 10 residues. V lost 10 bases and J 9 bases, leaving 10 bases between the germline ends. CDR3 bases: TGCGCCACTACTTGGGGTGAGCAGTTCTTC. It translates to CATTWGEQFF.

V and J are TRBV4-2 and TRBJ2-1; D gene ambiguous. Per the germline V gene, CDR1 is LGHNA and CDR2 is YNFKEQ. V shed 7 bases and J shed 5 bases, with 15 bases lying between them. The CDR3 has 14 amino acids. The CDR3 region is CASTLIPGDNEQFF. The CDR3 region has the DNA TGTGCCAGCACCCTGATACCAGGCGACAATGAGCAGTTCTTC.

The chain employs TRBV29-1 and TRBJ2-7; D unresolved. The V end was cut by 3 bases, the J end by 4 bases, with 10 bases between. The CDR3 length is 12 residues. Per the germline V gene, CDR1 is SQVTM and CDR2 is ANQGSEA. In DNA, the CDR3 is TGCAGCGTTGAGGGGAAGGGATACGAGCAGTACTTC. This encodes CSVEGKGYEQYF.

This chain connects TRBV5-4 to TRBJ2-1; 16 bases agree with TRBD2. The germline CDR1 and CDR2 sequences are SGHNT and YYREEE (reference sequence). This CDR3 spans 15 amino acids. V gave up 4 bases and J gave up 10 bases; unmatched junction bases: 5. The DNA for the CDR3 is TGTGCCAGCAGCCTGGGACTAGCGGGAGGGGGGGAGCAGTTCTTC. Translation: CASSLGLAGGGEQFF.

The V call is TRBV28, the J call TRBJ1-5, with D possibly TRBD1 on 6 matching bases. Germline CDR1 reads MDHEN; CDR2 reads SYDVKM. The CDR3 has 16 residues. The V end lost 3 bases, the J end lost 4 bases, and 16 bases lay between the germline ends. CDR3 sequence reads: CASSFRSGVGNQPQHF. The CDR3, as DNA: TGTGCCAGCAGTTTCCGGTCAGGGGTCGGGAATCAGCCCCAGCATTTT.

The V gene is TRBV29-1, the J gene TRBJ2-7, with D possibly called TRBD1 or TRBD2 (5 bases each). This CDR3 spans 12 amino acids. Deletions cut 7 bases from V and 0 bases from J, with 10 bases between. Germline loops: CDR1 SQVTM, CDR2 ANQGSEA. The CDR3 sequence: CSAGTVSYEQYF. In DNA form, the CDR3 reads TGCAGCGCAGGGACGGTCTCCTACGAGCAGTACTTC.

The chain joins TRBV10-3 to TRBJ2-7, with 8 bases fitting TRBD2. Germline loops: CDR1 ENHRY, CDR2 SYGVKD. The CDR3 spans 16 residues. With 3 bases clipped from V and 5 bases from J, the junction kept 12 bases outside the gene matches. In nucleotides, the CDR3 is TGTGCCATCAGTGACCGGGGGGGAGGGCCGTTAGACGAGCAGTACTTC. As protein: CAISDRGGGPLDEQYF.

The rearrangement links TRBV10-3 to TRBJ2-2; tentatively, D is TRBD2 (5 bases). CDR3 size: 18 residues. V was trimmed by 3 bases and J by 4 bases, leaving 21 bases between them. Germline-derived CDR1 and CDR2 are ENHRY and SYGVKD. The DNA for the CDR3 is TGTGCCATCAGTGATTTGATGGGGAGTCGGGCGAGCACCGGGGAGCTGTTTTTT. Amino acids: CAISDLMGSRASTGELFF.

The chain is built from TRBV5-4 and TRBJ1-4, with D possibly TRBD1 on 6 matching bases. The V and J ends lost 2 bases and 6 bases respectively, with 11 bases between them. The CDR3 consists of 14 residues. Germline V CDR1 and CDR2: SGHNT, YYREEE (reference sequence). CDR3 sequence (DNA): TGTGCCAGCAGCTTCGGGGGGGCGGATGAAAAACTGTTTTTT. Its protein is CASSFGGADEKLFF.

The CDR3 reads CASNLAGTSGRVAYNEQFF. The CDR3 DNA follows: TGTGCCAGCAATTTAGCCGGGACTAGCGGGAGGGTTGCCTACAATGAGCAGTTCTTC. The gene calls are TRBV21-1 and TRBJ2-1; the table's D call of TRBD2 was not tested on the DNA. TRBV21-1 counts as a pseudogene. This CDR3 comprises 19 residues.

The chain couples TRBV6-5 to TRBJ2-4; D gene unclear. The CDR3 runs 12 residues. Trimming cost V 9 bases and J 2 bases, with 8 bases left between them. Germline CDR1 MNHEY, CDR2 SVGAGI. The CDR3 here is CARGPPKNIQYF. The CDR3 DNA is TGTGCCAGAGGGCCACCCAAAAACATTCAGTACTTC.

This clone appeared a few times. V gene TRBV5-1 combines with J gene TRBJ1-1, with a tentative D call TRBD1 (5 bases). Germline V CDR1 and CDR2: SGHRS, YFSETQ. This CDR3 has 13 residues. V lost 4 bases and J 8 bases, leaving 15 bases between the germline ends. Here the CDR3 reads CASSTGTGPEAFF. CDR3 nucleotides: TGCGCCAGCAGCACCGGGACTGGACCCGAAGCTTTCTTT.